The source of this TCR beta chain is a study of CD8+ T cells in alopecia areata. Overall study: The drug, oral tofacitinib, was given to treated patients at 5 to 10 mg twice daily. Study observations and caveats: Expanded CD8+ clones among the top 100, as well as scalp clonality, were significantly decreased by tofacitinib.

Looked up from germline, CDR1 is SGHVS and CDR2 is FQNEAQ. The CDR3 spans 16 residues. After removal of 5 bases from V and 3 bases from J, the junction contained 10 bases not matched to a gene. Notes on this clone: Its specificity is unknown.

cDNA serving as the sequencing template came from extracted, reverse transcribed RNA. Generated by immunoSEQ multiplex PCR, the TCRdb table keeps only in-frame clones and is missing some. The sample includes fewer than 250,000 clones, 40% to 45% of them seen just once. Sample treatment: oral pan-JAK inhibitor, 5-10 mg twice daily. The sample consisted of CD4+ T cells sorted from blood, taken at roughly week 38, from a patient treated with tofacitinib. The V gene is TRBV7-8, the J gene TRBJ2-1, with 7 bases identical to TRBD1. This clonotype was obtained from a human donor with alopecia areata. This CDR3 is CASSLRQGSNYNEQFF. CDR3 in DNA: TGTGCCAGCAGCCTAAGACAGGGAAGTAACTACAATGAGCAGTTCTTC.